This T cell receptor (beta chain) emerged from a study of memory CD8 T cells in hepatitis C reinfection. Across the whole study: After reinfection, two primary-infection resolvers became chronically infected. HCV reinfection: RNA-positive following two negative tests at least 60 days apart. Points from the study as a whole: Conclusions on public clonotypes and secondary clearance were not definitive with several donors.

TCRdb's table, derived via immunoSEQ multiplex PCR, lists solely in-frame clones and lacks some. The table lists 40,000 to 45,000 clones, approximately 87% of them singletons. Trimming removed 1 base from V and 5 bases from J; junction bases left unmatched: 7. The V gene's germline CDR1 is MGHRA and CDR2 YSYEKL. CDR3 size: 15 residues. In the case of this clone: Its antigen is unknown.

Documented time point: peak reinfection, 3 to 8 weeks after reinfection detection. Sorted cells were sequenced directly ex vivo without any in vitro expansion. Control naive CD8 T cells came from a couple of donors at all three reinfection time points. Sequencing input: naive CD8+ T cells sorted from blood. This sequence originates from a man between 18 and 29 years old with hepatitis C virus infection. The chain has TRBV4-1 and TRBJ2-5; TRBD2 matches at 7 bases. The CDR3 nucleotides are TGCGCCAGCAGCCAAGGGGTGGGGGAGGGGGAGACCCAGTACTTC. Its protein is CASSQGVGEGETQYF.